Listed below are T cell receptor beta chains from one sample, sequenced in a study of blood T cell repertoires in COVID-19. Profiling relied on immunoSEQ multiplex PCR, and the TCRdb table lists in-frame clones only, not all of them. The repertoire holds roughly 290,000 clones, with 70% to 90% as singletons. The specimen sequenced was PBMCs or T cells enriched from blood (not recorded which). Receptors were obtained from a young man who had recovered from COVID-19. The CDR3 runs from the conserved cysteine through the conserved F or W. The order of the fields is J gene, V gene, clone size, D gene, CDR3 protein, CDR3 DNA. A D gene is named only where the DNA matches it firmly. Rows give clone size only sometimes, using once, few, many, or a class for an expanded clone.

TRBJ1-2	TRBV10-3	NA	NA	CATIRDINYGYTF	TGTGCCACAATCCGGGACATCAACTATGGCTACACCTTC
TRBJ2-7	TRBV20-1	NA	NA	CSASDGARALGYEQYF	TGCAGTGCTAGTGACGGAGCGCGTGCTTTGGGCTACGAGCAGTACTTC
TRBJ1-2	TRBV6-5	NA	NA	CASSWGPSVRHGYTF	TGTGCCAGCAGTTGGGGCCCGAGTGTACGGCACGGCTACACCTTC
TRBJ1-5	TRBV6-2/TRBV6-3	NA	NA	CASSYTRVQPQHF	TGTGCCAGCAGTTATACCAGGGTTCAGCCCCAGCATTTT
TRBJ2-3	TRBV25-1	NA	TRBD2	CASRANRRRGTFTDTQYF	TGTGCCAGCAGGGCGAACCGTCGGCGGGGGACTTTCACAGATACGCAGTATTTT
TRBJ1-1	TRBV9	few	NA	CASSPGAARMNTEAFF	TGTGCCAGCAGCCCCGGTGCGGCGCGGATGAACACTGAAGCTTTCTTT
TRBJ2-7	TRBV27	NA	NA	CASSLRPYTYEQYF	TGTGCCAGCAGTTTGAGGCCGTATACCTACGAGCAGTACTTC
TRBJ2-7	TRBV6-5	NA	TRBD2	CASRTGTSGRVEQYF	TGTGCCAGCAGGACCGGGACTAGCGGTCGCGTCGAGCAGTACTTC
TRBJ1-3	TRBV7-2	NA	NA	CASSLVYWGGSSGNTIYF	TGTGCCAGCAGCTTAGTATATTGGGGTGGGAGCTCTGGAAACACCATATATTTT
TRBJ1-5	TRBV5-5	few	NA	CASSFGGYGQPQHF	TGTGCCAGCAGCTTCGGGGGGTATGGTCAGCCCCAGCATTTT
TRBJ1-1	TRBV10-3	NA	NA	CAIKGGDGTEAFF	TGTGCCATCAAAGGGGGGGACGGCACTGAAGCTTTCTTT
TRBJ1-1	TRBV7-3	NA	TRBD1	CASSRQGDTEAFF	TGTGCCAGCAGCAGACAGGGGGACACTGAAGCTTTCTTT
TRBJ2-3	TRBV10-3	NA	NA	CAIDRGSDTQYF	TGTGCCATCGACCGGGGGTCAGATACGCAGTATTTT
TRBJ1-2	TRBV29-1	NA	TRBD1	CSATGSGQGARGYTF	TGCAGCGCCACGGGATCTGGCCAGGGGGCTCGTGGCTACACCTTC
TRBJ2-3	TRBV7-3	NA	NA	CASSLGGAVDTQYF	TGTGCCAGCAGCTTAGGGGGGGCCGTGGATACGCAGTATTTT
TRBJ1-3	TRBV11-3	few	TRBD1	CASSSWTGGNTIYF	TGTGCCAGCAGCTCTTGGACAGGGGGAAACACCATATATTTT
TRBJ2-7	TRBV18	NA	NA	CASSLTQGWAYEQYF	TGTGCCAGCTCACTCACACAGGGTTGGGCCTACGAGCAGTACTTC
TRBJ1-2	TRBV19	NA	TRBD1	CASSMPGQGIYGYTF	TGTGCCAGTAGTATGCCGGGACAGGGCATCTATGGCTACACCTTC
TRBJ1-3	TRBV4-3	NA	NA	CASSQVWQGDSGNTIYF	TGCGCCAGCAGCCAAGTCTGGCAGGGCGATTCTGGAAACACCATATATTTT
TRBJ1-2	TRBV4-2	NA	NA	CASAGSNYGYTF	TGTGCCAGCGCAGGGTCTAACTATGGCTACACCTTC
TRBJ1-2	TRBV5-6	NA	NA	CASSFGDGGYGYTF	TGTGCCAGCAGCTTTGGGGACGGGGGCTATGGCTACACCTTC
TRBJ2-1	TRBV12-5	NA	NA	CASGLVLGGEQFF	TGTGCTAGTGGTTTGGTTCTGGGGGGTGAGCAGTTCTTC
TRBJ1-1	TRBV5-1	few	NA	CASSFGDKAFF	TGCGCCAGCAGCTTCGGGGACAAAGCTTTCTTT
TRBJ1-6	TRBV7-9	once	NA	CASSGGGLRSPLHF	TGTGCCAGCAGCGGTGGGGGCTTAAGATCACCCCTCCACTTT
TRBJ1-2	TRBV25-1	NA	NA	CASSESPGSPFYGYTF	TGTGCCAGCAGTGAAAGTCCCGGGTCCCCCTTCTATGGCTACACCTTC
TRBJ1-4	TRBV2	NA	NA	CASSIDSTRSEKLFF	TGTGCCAGCAGTATAGACAGCACGAGATCGGAAAAACTGTTTTTT
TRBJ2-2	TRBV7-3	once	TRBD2	CASSLPGRGNTGELFF	TGTGCCAGCAGCTTACCGGGGAGGGGGAACACCGGGGAGCTGTTTTTT
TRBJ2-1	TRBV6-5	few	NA	CASSASSSYNEQFF	TGTGCCAGCAGCGCTAGCAGCTCCTACAATGAGCAGTTCTTC
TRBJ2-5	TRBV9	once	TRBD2	CASSVEGTRGQETQYF	TGTGCCAGCAGCGTAGAAGGGACTAGGGGCCAAGAGACCCAGTACTTC
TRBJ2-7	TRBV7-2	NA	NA	CASSLDRDTYEQYF	TGTGCCAGCAGCTTAGACAGGGATACCTACGAGCAGTACTTC
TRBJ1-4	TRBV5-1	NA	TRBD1	CASSADRGRFEKLFF	TGCGCCAGCAGCGCGGACAGGGGGCGATTTGAAAAACTGTTTTTT
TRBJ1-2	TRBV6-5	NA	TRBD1	CASSRTGGGSYGYTF	TGTGCCAGCAGTCGTACAGGGGGCGGGAGCTATGGCTACACCTTC
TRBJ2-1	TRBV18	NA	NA	CASSPPGLAYNEQFF	TGTGCCAGCTCACCACCGGGGCTAGCCTACAATGAGCAGTTCTTC
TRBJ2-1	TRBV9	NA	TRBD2	CASSVVGGGTNEQFF	TGTGCCAGCAGCGTAGTCGGCGGGGGAACCAATGAGCAGTTCTTC
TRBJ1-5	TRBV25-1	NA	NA	CASSPEGESQPQHF	TGTGCCAGCAGTCCCGAGGGGGAATCCCAGCCCCAGCATTTT
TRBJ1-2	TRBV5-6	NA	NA	CASSLEVGAMYGYTF	TGTGCCAGCAGCTTGGAGGTAGGGGCTATGTATGGCTACACCTTC
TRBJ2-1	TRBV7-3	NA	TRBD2	CASRGTSGEVYNEQFF	TGTGCCAGCAGGGGGACTAGCGGGGAAGTATACAATGAGCAGTTCTTC
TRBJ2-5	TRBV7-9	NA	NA	CASSLAGRGTETQYF	TGTGCCAGCAGCTTAGCCGGTCGGGGGACCGAAACCCAGTACTTC
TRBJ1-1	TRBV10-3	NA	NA	CATTGSTEAFF	TGTGCCACCACCGGGAGCACTGAAGCTTTCTTT
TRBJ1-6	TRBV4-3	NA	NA	CASSQGRVQSNSPLHF	TGCGCCAGCAGCCAAGGAAGAGTACAGAGTAATTCACCCCTCCACTTT
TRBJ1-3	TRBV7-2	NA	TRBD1	CASSPQSGTGGNTIYF	TGTGCCAGCAGCCCCCAATCCGGGACAGGAGGAAACACCATATATTTT
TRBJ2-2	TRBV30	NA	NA	CAWSVLSGELFF	TGTGCCTGGAGTGTACTGTCCGGGGAGCTGTTTTTT
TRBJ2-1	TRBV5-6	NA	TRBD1	CASSRGQGADNEQFF	TGTGCCAGCAGCCGAGGACAGGGGGCCGACAATGAGCAGTTCTTC
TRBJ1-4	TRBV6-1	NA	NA	CASSDGVANEKLFF	TGTGCCAGCAGTGACGGGGTGGCTAATGAAAAACTGTTTTTT